This TCR beta chain was found in a study of CXCR3-negative and CXCR3-positive naive CD8 T cells. Whole-study findings and limits: Sequencing showed both naive subsets with comparably high diversity, and memory CD8+ cells much lower.

Triplicate sorts, 300,000 to 350,000 cells apiece, were made for each CD8+ T cell subset. TRB cDNA libraries were made by UMI-labeled 5' RACE. Following a re-call of the 5' RACE reads, TCRdb has one entry per CDR3 protein and lacks DNA. This listing includes 70,000 to 100,000 distinct CDR3 sequences. Comments on this clonotype: What it binds is not known.

This CDR3 has 18 amino acids. Per germline, CDR1 SGHAT and CDR2 FQNNGV. The specimen sequenced was naive CXCR3- CD8+ T cells from blood. As to subset: CD45RO-CCR7+CD27+CD95- naive CD8+ T cells lacking CXCR3 (TNR3-). The source of this sequence is a human donor in good health. Some clones in this sample may be carry-over from other donors' samples. The V call is TRBV11-2, the J call TRBJ2-2; the TCRdb D gene call, TRBD1, has no DNA to confirm it. CDR3 amino acids: CASSFAFSQGGSAGELFF.